This TCR beta chain was observed in a study of blood T cell repertoires in COVID-19. About the study: Both acute and convalescent COVID-19 samples were obtained from the United States, Italy and Spain. PBMCs, B-cell-depleted T cells, or T cells provided the cDNA or gDNA that made up the material.

Per the original data handling: Reference gene primer amplification yielded estimated nucleated cell counts. Only in-frame clones appear in the TCRdb table, and some are missing; sequencing was by immunoSEQ multiplex PCR. V and J calls and clone size are as listed in that table; D and trimming were resolved from the DNA. The sample contains 97,000 or so clones, around nine tenths of which appear only once. With V trimmed by 5 bases and J by 8 bases, 6 bases remained unmatched. The CDR3 sequence is 13 residues long. Germline V gene data show CDR1 as LGHNA and CDR2 as YNFKEQ. V and J are TRBV4-2 and TRBJ1-2, with 9 bases that match TRBD1. Specimen: peripheral blood. This clonotype was obtained from a man aged 45 to 65 with active or convalescent COVID-19. CDR3 residues: CASSGGTGIGYTF. The CDR3 nucleotides read TGTGCCAGCAGCGGAGGGACAGGGATAGGCTACACCTTC.